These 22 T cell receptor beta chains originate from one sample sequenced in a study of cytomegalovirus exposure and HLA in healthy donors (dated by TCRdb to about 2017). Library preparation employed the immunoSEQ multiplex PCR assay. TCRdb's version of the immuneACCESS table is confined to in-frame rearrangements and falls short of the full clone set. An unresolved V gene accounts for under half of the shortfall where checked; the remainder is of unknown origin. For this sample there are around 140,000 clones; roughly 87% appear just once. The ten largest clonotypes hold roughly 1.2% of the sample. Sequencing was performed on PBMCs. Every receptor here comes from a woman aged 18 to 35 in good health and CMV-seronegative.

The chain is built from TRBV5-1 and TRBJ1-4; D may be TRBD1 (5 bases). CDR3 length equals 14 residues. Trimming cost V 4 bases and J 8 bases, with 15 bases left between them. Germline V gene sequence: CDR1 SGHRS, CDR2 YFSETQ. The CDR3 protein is CASSQDQGGEKLFF. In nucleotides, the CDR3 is TGCGCCAGCAGCCAGGACCAGGGCGGAGAAAAACTGTTTTTT. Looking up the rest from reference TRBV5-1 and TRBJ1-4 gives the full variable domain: KAGVTQTPRYLIKTRGQQVTLSCSPISGHRSVSWYQQTPGQGLQFLFEYFSETQRNKGNFPGRFSGRQFSNSRSEMNVSTLELGDSALYLCASSQDQGGEKLFFGSGTQLSVL.

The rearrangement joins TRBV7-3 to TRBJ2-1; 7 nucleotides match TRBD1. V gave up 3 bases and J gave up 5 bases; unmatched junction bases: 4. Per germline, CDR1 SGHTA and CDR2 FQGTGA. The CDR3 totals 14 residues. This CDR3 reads CASSFQGDNNEQFF. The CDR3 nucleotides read TGTGCCAGCAGCTTTCAGGGGGATAACAATGAGCAGTTCTTC.

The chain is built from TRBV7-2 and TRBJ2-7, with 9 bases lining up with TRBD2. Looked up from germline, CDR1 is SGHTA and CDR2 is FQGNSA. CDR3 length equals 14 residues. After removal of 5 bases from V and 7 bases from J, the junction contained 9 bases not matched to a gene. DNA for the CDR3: TGTGCCAGCAGCATGGGACTAGCTGCGGGGGAGCAGTACTTC. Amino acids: CASSMGLAAGEQYF.

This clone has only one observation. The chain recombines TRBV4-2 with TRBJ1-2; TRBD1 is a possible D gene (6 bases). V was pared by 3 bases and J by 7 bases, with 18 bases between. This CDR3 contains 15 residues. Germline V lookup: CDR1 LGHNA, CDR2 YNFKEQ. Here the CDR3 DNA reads TGTGCCAGCAGCCAGGGCTTGCAGGGGCAGAGTGGCTACACCTTC. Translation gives CASSQGLQGQSGYTF.

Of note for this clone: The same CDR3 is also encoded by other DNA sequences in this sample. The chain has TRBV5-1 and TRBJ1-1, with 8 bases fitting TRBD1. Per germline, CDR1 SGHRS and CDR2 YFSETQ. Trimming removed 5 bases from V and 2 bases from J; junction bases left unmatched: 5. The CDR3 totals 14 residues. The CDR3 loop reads CASSLDRGNTEAFF. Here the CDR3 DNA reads TGCGCCAGCAGTCTCGACAGGGGAAACACTGAAGCTTTCTTT. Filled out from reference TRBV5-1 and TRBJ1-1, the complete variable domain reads KAGVTQTPRYLIKTRGQQVTLSCSPISGHRSVSWYQQTPGQGLQFLFEYFSETQRNKGNFPGRFSGRQFSNSRSEMNVSTLELGDSALYLCASSLDRGNTEAFFGQGTRLTVV.

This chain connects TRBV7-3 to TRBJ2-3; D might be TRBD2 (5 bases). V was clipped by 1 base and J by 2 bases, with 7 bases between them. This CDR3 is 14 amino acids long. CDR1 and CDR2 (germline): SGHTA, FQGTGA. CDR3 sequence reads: CASSLRGPTDTQYF. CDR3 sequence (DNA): TGTGCCAGCAGCTTAAGAGGGCCCACAGATACGCAGTATTTT.

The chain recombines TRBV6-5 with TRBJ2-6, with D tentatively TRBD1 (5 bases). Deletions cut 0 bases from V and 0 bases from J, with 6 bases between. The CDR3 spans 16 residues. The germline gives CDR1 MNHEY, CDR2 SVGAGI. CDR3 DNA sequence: TGTGCCAGCAGTTACTCAGGGGCCTCTGGGGCCAACGTCCTGACTTTC. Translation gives CASSYSGASGANVLTF.

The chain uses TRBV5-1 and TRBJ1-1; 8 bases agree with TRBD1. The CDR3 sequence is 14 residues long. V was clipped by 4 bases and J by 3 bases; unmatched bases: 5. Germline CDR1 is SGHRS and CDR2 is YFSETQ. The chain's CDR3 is CASSLTGGDTEAFF. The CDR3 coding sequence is TGCGCCAGCAGCCTAACAGGGGGTGACACTGAAGCTTTCTTT.

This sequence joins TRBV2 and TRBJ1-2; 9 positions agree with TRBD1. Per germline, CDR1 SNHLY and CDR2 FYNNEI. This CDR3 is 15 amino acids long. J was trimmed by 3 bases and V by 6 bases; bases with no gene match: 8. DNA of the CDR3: TGTGCCAGCAGCGCGGGACAGGGAGGTGACTATGGCTACACCTTC. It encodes CASSAGQGGDYGYTF.

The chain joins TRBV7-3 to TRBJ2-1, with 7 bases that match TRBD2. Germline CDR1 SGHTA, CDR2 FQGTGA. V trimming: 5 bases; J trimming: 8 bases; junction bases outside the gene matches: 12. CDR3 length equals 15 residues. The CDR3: CASSLTSAWSDEQFF. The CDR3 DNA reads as TGTGCCAGCAGCCTTACTAGCGCCTGGTCGGATGAGCAGTTCTTC. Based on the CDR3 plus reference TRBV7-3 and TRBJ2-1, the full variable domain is GAGVSQTPSNKVTEKGKYVELRCDPISGHTALYWYRQSLGQGPEFLIYFQGTGAADDSGLPNDRFFAVRPEGSVSTLKIQRTERGDSAVYLCASSLTSAWSDEQFFGPGTRLTVL.

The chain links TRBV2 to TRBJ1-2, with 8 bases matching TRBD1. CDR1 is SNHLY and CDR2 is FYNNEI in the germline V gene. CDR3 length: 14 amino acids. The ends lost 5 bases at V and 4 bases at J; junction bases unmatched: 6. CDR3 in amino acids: CASSQDRAIYGYTF. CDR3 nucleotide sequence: TGTGCCAGCAGTCAGGACAGGGCGATCTATGGCTACACCTTC.

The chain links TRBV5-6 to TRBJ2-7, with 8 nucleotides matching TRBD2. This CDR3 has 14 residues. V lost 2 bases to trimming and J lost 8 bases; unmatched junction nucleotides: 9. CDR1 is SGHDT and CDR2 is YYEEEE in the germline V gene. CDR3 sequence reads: CASSLFSGAPQQYF. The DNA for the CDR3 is TGTGCCAGCAGCTTATTTAGCGGGGCCCCCCAGCAGTACTTC. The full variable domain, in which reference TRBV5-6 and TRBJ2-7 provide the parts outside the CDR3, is DAGVTQSPTHLIKTRGQQVTLRCSPKSGHDTVSWYQQALGQGPQFIFQYYEEEERQRGNFPDRFSGHQFPNYSSELNVNALLLGDSALYLCASSLFSGAPQQYFGPGTRLTVT.

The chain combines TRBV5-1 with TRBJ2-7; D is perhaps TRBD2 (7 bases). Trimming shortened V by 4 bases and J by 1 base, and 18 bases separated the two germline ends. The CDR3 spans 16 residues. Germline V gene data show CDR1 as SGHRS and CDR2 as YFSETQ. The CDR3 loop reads CASSTLLRGPSYEQYF. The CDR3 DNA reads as TGCGCCAGCAGCACCCTACTGCGGGGGCCTTCCTACGAGCAGTACTTC.

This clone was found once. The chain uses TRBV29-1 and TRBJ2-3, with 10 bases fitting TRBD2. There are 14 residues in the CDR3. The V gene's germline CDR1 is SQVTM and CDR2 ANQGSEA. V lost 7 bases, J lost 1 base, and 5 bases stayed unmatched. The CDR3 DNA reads TGCAGCGCTAAAGCGGGGGGGCGCACAGATACGCAGTATTTT. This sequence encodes CSAKAGGRTDTQYF.

The CDR3 nucleotides read TGTGCCAGTAGATTGGGGAGGGATACGCAGTATTTT. Translated: CASRLGRDTQYF. The chain links TRBV19 to TRBJ2-3; TRBD2 is a possible D gene (6 bases). The CDR3 is 12 amino acids. Germline V lookup: CDR1 LNHDA, CDR2 SQIVND (reference sequence). Trimming took off 6 bases at V and 6 bases at J, with 10 bases between the two ends.

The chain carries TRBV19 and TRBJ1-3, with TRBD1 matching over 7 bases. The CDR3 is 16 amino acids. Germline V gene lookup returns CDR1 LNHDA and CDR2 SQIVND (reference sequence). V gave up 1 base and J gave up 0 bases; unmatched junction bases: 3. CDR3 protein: CASSIGDRVSGNTIYF. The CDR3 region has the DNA TGTGCCAGTAGTATAGGCGACAGGGTCTCTGGAAACACCATATATTTT.

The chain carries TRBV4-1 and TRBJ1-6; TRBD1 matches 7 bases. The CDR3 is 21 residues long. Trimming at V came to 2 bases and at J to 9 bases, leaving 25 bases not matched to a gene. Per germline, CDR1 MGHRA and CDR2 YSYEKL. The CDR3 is CASSQHPRAVLGQERVSPLHF. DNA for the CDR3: TGCGCCAGCAGCCAACATCCACGGGCGGTCCTCGGACAGGAAAGAGTTTCACCCCTCCACTTT.

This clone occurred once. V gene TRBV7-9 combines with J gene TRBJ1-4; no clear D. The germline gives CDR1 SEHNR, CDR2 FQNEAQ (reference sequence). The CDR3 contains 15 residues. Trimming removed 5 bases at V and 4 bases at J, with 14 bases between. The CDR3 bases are TGTGCCAGCAGCCCCGCGTCCGGGATTAATGAAAAACTGTTTTTT. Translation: CASSPASGINEKLFF.

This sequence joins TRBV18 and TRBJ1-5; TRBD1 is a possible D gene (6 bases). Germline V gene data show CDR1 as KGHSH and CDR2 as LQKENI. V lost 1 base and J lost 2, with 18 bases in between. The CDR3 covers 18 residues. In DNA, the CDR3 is TGTGCCAGCTCACCACAGGATCGGGGGGGCTTGGGCAATCAGCCCCAGCATTTT. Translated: CASSPQDRGGLGNQPQHF.

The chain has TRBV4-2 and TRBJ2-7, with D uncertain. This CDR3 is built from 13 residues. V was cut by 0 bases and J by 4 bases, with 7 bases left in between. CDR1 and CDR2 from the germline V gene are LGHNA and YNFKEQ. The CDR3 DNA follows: TGTGCCAGCAGCCAAGATCTAGGTTACGAGCAGTACTTC. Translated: CASSQDLGYEQYF.

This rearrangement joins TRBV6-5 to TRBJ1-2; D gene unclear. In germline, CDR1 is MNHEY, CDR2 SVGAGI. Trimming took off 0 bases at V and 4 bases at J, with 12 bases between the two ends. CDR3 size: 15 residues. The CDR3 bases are TGTGCCAGCAGTTACTCGACCGGAGAAGCCTATGGCTACACCTTC. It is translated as CASSYSTGEAYGYTF.

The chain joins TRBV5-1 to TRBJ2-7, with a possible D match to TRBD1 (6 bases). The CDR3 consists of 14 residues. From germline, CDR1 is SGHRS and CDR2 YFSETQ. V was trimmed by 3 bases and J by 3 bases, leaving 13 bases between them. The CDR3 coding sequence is TGCGCCAGCAGCTCGTCCCGGGACATCTACGAGCAGTACTTC. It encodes CASSSSRDIYEQYF.